These 7 T cell receptor beta chains were all obtained from the same sample, sequenced in a study of shared clonotypes between healthy human individuals. CD45RO-negative, CCR7-selected cells formed the naive CD8 fraction, which excluded terminally differentiated effector memory CD45RA+ cells. Assay: immunoSEQ multiplex PCR; the TCRdb copy retains only in-frame clones and omits some. The sample yields a few hundred thousand clones, around 95% seen once. Sequenced input: naive CD8+ T cells sorted from blood. All receptors derive from a woman in her thirties in good health.

The chain combines TRBV10-2 with TRBJ2-4; 8 bases are shared with TRBD1. J was trimmed by 8 bases and V by 0 bases; bases with no gene match: 9. Germline values: CDR1 WSHSY, CDR2 SAAADI. This CDR3 is 16 amino acids long. Written as DNA, the CDR3 is TGCGCCAGCAGTGAGTCGCAGGGGGCGGTAAGAGACATTCAGTACTTC. It is translated as CASSESQGAVRDIQYF.

As regards this clone: The same CDR3 also results from other DNA sequences found in this sample. V gene TRBV9 combines with J gene TRBJ2-5, with 11 bases lining up with TRBD2. Germline values: CDR1 SGDLS, CDR2 YYNGEE. The CDR3 has 15 amino acids. The junction had 3 bases not matched to a gene; V was cut back by 3 bases and J by 2 bases. CDR3 in DNA: TGTGCCAGCAGCGCCGGGACTAGCGGACAAGAGACCCAGTACTTC. Translated, it gives CASSAGTSGQETQYF.

The V and J genes are TRBV25-1 and TRBJ2-3; tentatively, D is TRBD2 (5 bases). Trimming stripped 1 base from V and 1 base from J, with 9 bases between. This CDR3 is built from 15 residues. Germline CDR1 is MGHDK and CDR2 is SYGVNS. The CDR3 region has the DNA TGTGCCAGCAGTGAATGGGGAGTGGGCACAGATACGCAGTATTTT. Amino acid sequence: CASSEWGVGTDTQYF.

The chain combines TRBV27 with TRBJ2-1, with 10 bases aligning to TRBD1. Trimming at V came to 2 bases and at J to 3 bases, leaving 7 bases not matched to a gene. CDR3 size: 17 residues. Germline CDR1 and CDR2: MNHEY and SMNVEV (reference sequence). Here the CDR3 reads CASSLPPGTGVYNEQFF. For the CDR3, the DNA is TGTGCCAGCAGTTTACCCCCCGGGACAGGGGTCTACAATGAGCAGTTCTTC.

This chain joins TRBV7-8 and TRBJ2-1; D remains unclear. CDR3 length: 16 amino acids. Per germline, CDR1 SGHVS and CDR2 FQNEAQ. Trimming pared 0 bases from V and 4 bases from J, leaving 13 bases between. The CDR3 protein is CASSLASVPWYNEQFF. The DNA of the CDR3 is TGTGCCAGCAGCTTAGCAAGCGTCCCTTGGTACAATGAGCAGTTCTTC.

About this clone: Other DNA variants within this sample encode the same CDR3. This sequence joins TRBV27 and TRBJ2-1; 8 bases map to TRBD2. The CDR3 sequence is 15 residues long. Per germline, CDR1 MNHEY and CDR2 SMNVEV (reference sequence). V lost 0 bases and J lost 4; bases outside the gene matches: 2. CDR3 in amino acids: CASSLSSGSYNEQFF. The CDR3 nucleotides read TGTGCCAGCAGTTTATCAAGCGGGAGTTACAATGAGCAGTTCTTC.

The chain couples TRBV19 to TRBJ2-6; 8 bases line up with TRBD1. The CDR3 has 20 residues. The trim removed 3 bases at V and 4 bases at J, leaving 17 bases unmatched. From germline, CDR1 is LNHDA and CDR2 SQIVND (reference sequence). The CDR3 DNA reads TGTGCCAGTAGTATCTCCCATGCTGGACAGGGTGCCCTAGGGGCCAACGTCCTGACTTTC. Protein product: CASSISHAGQGALGANVLTF.